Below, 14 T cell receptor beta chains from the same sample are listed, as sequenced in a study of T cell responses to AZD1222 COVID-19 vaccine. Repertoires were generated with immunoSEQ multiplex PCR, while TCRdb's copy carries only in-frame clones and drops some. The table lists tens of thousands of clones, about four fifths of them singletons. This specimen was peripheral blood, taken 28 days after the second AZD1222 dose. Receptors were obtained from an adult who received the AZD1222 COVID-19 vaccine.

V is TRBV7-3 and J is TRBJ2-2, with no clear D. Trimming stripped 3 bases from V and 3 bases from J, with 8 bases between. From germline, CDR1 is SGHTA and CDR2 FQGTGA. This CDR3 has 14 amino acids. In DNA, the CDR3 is TGTGCCAGCAGCTTGGGTCTACACACCGGGGAGCTGTTTTTT. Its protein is CASSLGLHTGELFF. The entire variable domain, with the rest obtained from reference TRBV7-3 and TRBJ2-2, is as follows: GAGVSQTPSNKVTEKGKYVELRCDPISGHTALYWYRQSLGQGPEFLIYFQGTGAADDSGLPNDRFFAVRPEGSVSTLKIQRTERGDSAVYLCASSLGLHTGELFFGEGSRLTVL.

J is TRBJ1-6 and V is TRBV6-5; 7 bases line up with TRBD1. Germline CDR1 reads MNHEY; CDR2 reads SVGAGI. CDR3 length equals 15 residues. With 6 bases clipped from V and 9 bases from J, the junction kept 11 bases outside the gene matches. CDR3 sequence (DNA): TGTGCCAGCAGAGCAGGGGGTTTAGGGACTTCACCCCTCCACTTT. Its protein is CASRAGGLGTSPLHF.

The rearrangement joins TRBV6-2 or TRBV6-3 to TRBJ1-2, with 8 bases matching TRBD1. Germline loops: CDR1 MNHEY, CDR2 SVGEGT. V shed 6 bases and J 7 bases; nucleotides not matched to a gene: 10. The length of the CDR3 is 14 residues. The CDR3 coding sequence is TGTGCCAGCAGCCCAGGGACAGGTCTCGGTGGCTACACCTTC. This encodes CASSPGTGLGGYTF.

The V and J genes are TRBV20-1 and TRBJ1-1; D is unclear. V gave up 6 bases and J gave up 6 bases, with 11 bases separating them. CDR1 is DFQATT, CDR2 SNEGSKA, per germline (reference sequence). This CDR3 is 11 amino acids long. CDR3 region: CSAGVEAEAFF. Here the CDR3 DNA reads TGCAGTGCCGGCGTTGAGGCTGAAGCTTTCTTT.

The CDR3, as DNA: TGTGCCAGTCCGCTCCCTCGACAAGAGTACTATGGCTACACCTTC. Translation gives CASPLPRQEYYGYTF. The chain combines TRBV7-9 with TRBJ1-2; D is uncertain. Trimming shortened V by 9 bases and J by 3 bases, and 20 bases separated the two germline ends. The CDR3 covers 15 residues. The V gene's germline CDR1 is SEHNR and CDR2 FQNEAQ (reference sequence).

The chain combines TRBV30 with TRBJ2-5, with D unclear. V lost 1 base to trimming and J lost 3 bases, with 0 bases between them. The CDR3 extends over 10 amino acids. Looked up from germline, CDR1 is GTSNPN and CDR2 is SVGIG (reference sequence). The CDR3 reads CAWSEETQYF. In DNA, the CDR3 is TGTGCCTGGAGTGAAGAGACCCAGTACTTC.

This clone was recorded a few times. CDR3: CASSQQRVTETGKGNQPQHF. CDR3 sequence (DNA): TGTGCCAGCAGCCAACAACGGGTAACTGAGACAGGGAAGGGCAATCAGCCCCAGCATTTT. V is TRBV3-1 (or the pseudogene TRBV3-2) and J is TRBJ1-5; 7 positions agree with TRBD1. The V and J ends lost 2 bases and 2 bases, in that order; junction bases with no gene match: 18. Germline CDR1 reads LGHDT; CDR2 reads YNNKEL (reference sequence). The CDR3 sequence is 20 residues long.

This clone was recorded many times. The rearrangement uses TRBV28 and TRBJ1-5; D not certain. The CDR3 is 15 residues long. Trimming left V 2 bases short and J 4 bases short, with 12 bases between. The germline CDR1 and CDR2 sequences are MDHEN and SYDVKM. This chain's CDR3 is CASSLTSGRNQPQHF. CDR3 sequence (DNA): TGTGCCAGCAGTTTAACGTCGGGGAGAAATCAGCCCCAGCATTTT.

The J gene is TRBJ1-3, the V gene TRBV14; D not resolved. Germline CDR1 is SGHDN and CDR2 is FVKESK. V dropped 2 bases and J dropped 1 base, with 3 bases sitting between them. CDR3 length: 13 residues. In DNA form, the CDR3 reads TGTGCCAGCAGCCAAAATTCTGGAAACACCATATATTTT. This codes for CASSQNSGNTIYF.

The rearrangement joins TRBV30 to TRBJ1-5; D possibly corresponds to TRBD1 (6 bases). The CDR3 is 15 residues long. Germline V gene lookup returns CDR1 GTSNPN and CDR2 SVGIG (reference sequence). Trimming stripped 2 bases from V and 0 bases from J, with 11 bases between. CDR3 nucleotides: TGTGCCTGGAGTCCCGGACAGATTAGCAATCAGCCCCAGCATTTT. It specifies CAWSPGQISNQPQHF.

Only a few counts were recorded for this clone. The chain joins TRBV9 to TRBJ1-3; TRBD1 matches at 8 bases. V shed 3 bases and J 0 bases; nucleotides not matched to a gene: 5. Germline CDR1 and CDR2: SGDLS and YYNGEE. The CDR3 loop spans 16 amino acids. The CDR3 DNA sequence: TGTGCCAGCAGCGCTGGACAGGGACTCTCTGGAAACACCATATATTTT. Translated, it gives CASSAGQGLSGNTIYF.

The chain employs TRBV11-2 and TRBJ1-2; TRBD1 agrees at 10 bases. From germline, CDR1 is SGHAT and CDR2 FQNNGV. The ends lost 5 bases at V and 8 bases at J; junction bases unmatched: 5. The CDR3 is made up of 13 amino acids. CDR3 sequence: CASSRQGASGYTF. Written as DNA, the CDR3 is TGTGCCAGCAGCCGACAGGGGGCAAGCGGCTACACCTTC.

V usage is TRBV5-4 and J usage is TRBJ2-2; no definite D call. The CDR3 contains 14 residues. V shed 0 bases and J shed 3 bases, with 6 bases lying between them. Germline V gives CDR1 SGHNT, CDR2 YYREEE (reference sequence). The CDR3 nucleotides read TGTGCCAGCAGCTTGGGTGCCTACACCGGGGAGCTGTTTTTT. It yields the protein CASSLGAYTGELFF.

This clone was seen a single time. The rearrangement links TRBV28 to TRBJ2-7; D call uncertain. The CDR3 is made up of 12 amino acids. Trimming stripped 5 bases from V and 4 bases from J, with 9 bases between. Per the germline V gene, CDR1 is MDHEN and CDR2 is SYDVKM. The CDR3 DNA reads TGTGCCAGCAGTCAATATAGGTACGAGCAGTACTTC. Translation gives CASSQYRYEQYF.